This T cell receptor beta chain originates from a study of post-analysis software for immune sequencing data. About the study: The disease courses covered relapsing-remitting, secondary progressive and progressive-relapsing multiple sclerosis.

With respect to this clonotype: Its antigen is currently unknown.

General study results and limits: Four or five TRBV segments occurring more often in patients than controls included TRBV5-6, TRBV5-1 and TRBV20-1. Relative to controls, patients with multiple sclerosis showed significantly lower normalized Chao1 diversity.

Every TCR beta cDNA library bore unique molecular identifiers. Each CDR3 protein is one row after TCRdb ran MiXCR on the PCR reads. Among more than 500,000 distinct CDR3 sequences listed, approximately 31% were seen once. CDR3 length equals 14 residues. V shed 0 bases, J shed 6 bases, and the junction held 5 bases outside the gene matches. Germline CDR1 reads SGHTA; CDR2 reads FQGTGA. Sequencing input: blood. This chain uses TRBV7-3 with TRBJ2-7; 7 bases fit TRBD2. The TCR sequence derives from a girl aged 2-17 years with multiple sclerosis. CDR3 in DNA: TGTGCCAGCAGCTTAACGGGAGGCGGGGGCGAGCAGTACTTC. Its translation is CASSLTGGGGEQYF.